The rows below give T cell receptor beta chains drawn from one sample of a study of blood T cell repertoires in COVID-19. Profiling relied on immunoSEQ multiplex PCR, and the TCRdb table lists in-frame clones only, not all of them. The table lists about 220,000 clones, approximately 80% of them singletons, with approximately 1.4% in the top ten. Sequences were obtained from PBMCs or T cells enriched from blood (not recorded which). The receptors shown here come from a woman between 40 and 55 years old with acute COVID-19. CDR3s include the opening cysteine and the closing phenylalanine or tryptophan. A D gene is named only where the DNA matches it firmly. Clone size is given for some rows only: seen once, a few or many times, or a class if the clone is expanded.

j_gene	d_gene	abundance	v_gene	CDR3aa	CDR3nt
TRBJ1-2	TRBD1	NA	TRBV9	CASSEGTGGRNYGYTF	TGTGCCAGCAGCGAAGGAACAGGGGGTCGGAACTATGGCTACACCTTC
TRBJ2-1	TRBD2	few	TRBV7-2	CASSLGTSGYNEQFF	TGTGCCAGCAGCTTAGGAACTAGCGGATACAATGAGCAGTTCTTC
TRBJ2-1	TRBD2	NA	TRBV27	CASSLKRGGRNEQFF	TGTGCCAGCAGTTTAAAGCGGGGGGGCCGAAATGAGCAGTTCTTC
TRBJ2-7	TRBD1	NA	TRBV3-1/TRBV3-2	CASSGRDRGPLYEQYF	TGTGCCAGCAGCGGCCGGGACAGGGGTCCCCTCTACGAGCAGTACTTC
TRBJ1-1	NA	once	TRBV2	CASSELRTVLGTEAFF	TGTGCCAGCAGTGAACTCCGGACTGTCCTTGGCACTGAAGCTTTCTTT
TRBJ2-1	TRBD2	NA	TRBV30	CAWNFKRGFSYNEQFF	TGTGCCTGGAACTTCAAGCGGGGCTTCTCCTACAATGAGCAGTTCTTC
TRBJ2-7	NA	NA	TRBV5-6	CASSLYQRIGLRYF	TGTGCCAGCAGCTTGTACCAAAGAATCGGGTTGAGGTACTTC
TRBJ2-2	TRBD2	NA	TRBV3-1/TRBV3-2	CASSLKKLAGAPTGELFF	TGTGCCAGCAGCCTAAAGAAACTAGCGGGGGCCCCCACCGGGGAGCTGTTTTTT
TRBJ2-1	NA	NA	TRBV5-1	CASSSLGAANNEQFF	TGCGCCAGCAGCTCCCTTGGGGCAGCTAACAATGAGCAGTTCTTC
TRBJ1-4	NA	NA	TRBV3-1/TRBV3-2	CASSHRGQEKLFF	TGTGCCAGCAGCCACAGGGGTCAGGAAAAACTGTTTTTT
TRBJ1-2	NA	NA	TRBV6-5	CATRDTTYGYTF	TGTGCCACCCGGGACACGACCTATGGCTACACCTTC
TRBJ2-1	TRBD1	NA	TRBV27	CASSLWDRAPYNEQFF	TGTGCCAGCAGTTTATGGGACAGGGCACCCTACAATGAGCAGTTCTTC
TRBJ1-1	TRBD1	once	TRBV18	CASSLRQGGGTEAFF	TGTGCCAGCTCACTCCGACAGGGGGGAGGTACTGAAGCTTTCTTT
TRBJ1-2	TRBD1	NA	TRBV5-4	CASSLAPLPGTAVPNYGYTF	TGTGCCAGCAGCTTGGCCCCCCTTCCGGGGACAGCCGTACCTAACTATGGCTACACCTTC
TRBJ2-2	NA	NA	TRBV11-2	CASSLRLPAEAGELFF	TGTGCCAGCAGTTTGAGACTTCCGGCTGAGGCCGGGGAGCTGTTTTTT
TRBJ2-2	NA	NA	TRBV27	CASSTGLFNTGELFF	TGTGCCAGCAGCACGGGACTTTTTAACACCGGGGAGCTGTTTTTT
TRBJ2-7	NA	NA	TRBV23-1	CASSQSSRGNYEQYF	TGCGCCAGCAGTCAATCCTCCAGAGGGAACTACGAGCAGTACTTC
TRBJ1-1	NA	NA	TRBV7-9	CASRAGTNTEAFF	TGTGCCAGCAGGGCCGGGACAAACACTGAAGCTTTCTTT
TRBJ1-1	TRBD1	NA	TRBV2	CASSPGQINTEAFF	TGTGCCAGCAGTCCGGGACAGATTAACACTGAAGCTTTCTTT
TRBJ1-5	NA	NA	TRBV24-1	CATSDSVDQPQHF	TGTGCCACCAGTGATTCAGTGGATCAGCCCCAGCATTTT
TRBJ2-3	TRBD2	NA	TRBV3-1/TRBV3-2	CASSQGLAGGKIQYF	TGTGCCAGCAGCCAAGGCCTAGCGGGAGGGAAAATACAGTATTTT
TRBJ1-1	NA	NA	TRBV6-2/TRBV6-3	CASSRTLMNTEAFF	TGTGCCAGCAGTCGGACACTCATGAACACTGAAGCTTTCTTT
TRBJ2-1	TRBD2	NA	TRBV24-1	CATSSGSPIVDEQFF	TGTGCCACCAGTAGCGGGAGTCCAATTGTGGATGAGCAGTTCTTC
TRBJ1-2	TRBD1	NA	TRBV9	CASSRRQGRDGYTF	TGTGCCAGCAGCAGAAGACAGGGCAGGGATGGCTACACCTTC
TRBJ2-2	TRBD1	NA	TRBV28	CASLGTAPGELFF	TGTGCCAGCCTAGGGACAGCTCCCGGGGAGCTGTTTTTT
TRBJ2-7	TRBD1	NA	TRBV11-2	CASSLPRTGRYEQYF	TGTGCCAGCAGCTTACCACGGACAGGGCGCTACGAGCAGTACTTC
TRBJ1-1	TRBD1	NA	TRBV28	CASSGAAGGNTEAFF	TGTGCCAGCAGCGGCGCGGCAGGGGGCAACACTGAAGCTTTCTTT
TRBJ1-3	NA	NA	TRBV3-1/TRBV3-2	CASSQDTFHTGNTIYF	TGTGCCAGCAGCCAAGATACCTTCCACACTGGAAACACCATATATTTT
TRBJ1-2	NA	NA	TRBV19	CASSITSGGGYGYTF	TGTGCCAGTAGTATAACCTCCGGAGGAGGGTATGGCTACACCTTC